These T cell receptor beta chains were read from a single sample in a study of Ad26.COV2.S vaccination and SARS-CoV-2 variants. Profiling relied on immunoSEQ multiplex PCR, and the TCRdb table lists in-frame clones only, not all of them. The table lists roughly 700,000 clones, about 90% of them singletons. This specimen consisted of peripheral blood, obtained in a trial of Ad26.COV2.S vaccine versus placebo. The receptors come from a person aged 18-65 years who received the Ad26.COV2.S COVID-19 vaccine or a placebo. The CDR3 runs from the conserved cysteine through the conserved F or W. The order of the fields is D gene, clone size, J gene, V gene, CDR3 protein, CDR3 DNA. D genes are given only for firm matches. Some rows have no size entry. The others give once, few or many, or a class for an expanded clone.

-,-,TRBJ2-1,TRBV19,CASSRSGGPYNEQFF,TGTGCCAGTAGTAGAAGTGGGGGCCCTTACAATGAGCAGTTCTTC
-,-,TRBJ1-2,TRBV13,CASSFSGGGYTF,TGTGCCAGCAGCTTCAGCGGGGGGGGCTACACCTTC
-,few,TRBJ1-6,TRBV7-9,CASSSGRDLRNSPLHF,TGTGCCAGCAGCTCAGGAAGGGACCTGCGGAATTCACCCCTCCACTTT
-,-,TRBJ2-3,TRBV24-1,CATSERGDGDTQYF,TGTGCCACCAGTGAGCGCGGGGATGGAGATACGCAGTATTTT
-,-,TRBJ2-1,TRBV5-4,CASSLEWKNEQFF,TGTGCCAGCAGCTTGGAATGGAAGAATGAGCAGTTCTTC
-,-,TRBJ2-4,TRBV12-2,CASRPEPGHKAKNIQYF,TGTGCAAGTCGACCCGAACCGGGACATAAAGCCAAAAACATTCAGTACTTC
-,-,TRBJ1-1,TRBV6-5,CASLPPQHTEAFF,TGTGCCAGCCTTCCCCCACAACACACTGAAGCTTTCTTT
TRBD1,-,TRBJ2-7,TRBV5-5,CASSAYRGQGEQYF,TGTGCCAGCAGCGCCTACAGGGGGCAAGGAGAGCAGTACTTC
TRBD1,-,TRBJ2-2,TRBV5-1,CASSSTGTNTGELFF,TGCGCCAGCAGCTCGACAGGGACGAACACCGGGGAGCTGTTTTTT
-,-,TRBJ1-6,TRBV4-1,CASSQEGRGNSPLHF,TGCGCCAGCAGCCAAGAGGGCAGGGGCAATTCACCCCTCCACTTT
-,-,TRBJ2-7,TRBV30,CACLRDPQSYEQYF,TGTGCCTGCCTCCGGGACCCTCAGTCCTACGAGCAGTACTTC
-,-,TRBJ1-1,TRBV5-6,CASTPGLNTEAFF,TGTGCCAGCACTCCGGGACTTAACACTGAAGCTTTCTTT
-,-,TRBJ1-1,TRBV6-5,CASSYIMNTEAFF,TGTGCCAGCAGTTACATAATGAACACTGAAGCTTTCTTT
TRBD1,few,TRBJ2-7,TRBV5-1,CASSLEPGQPYEQYF,TGCGCCAGCAGCTTGGAGCCGGGACAGCCCTACGAGCAGTACTTC
-,-,TRBJ1-6,TRBV30,CAWRDVPDSPLHF,TGTGCCTGGAGGGACGTACCCGATTCACCCCTCCACTTT
TRBD1,once,TRBJ2-1,TRBV24-1,CATSDLGGKQFF,TGTGCCACCAGTGATTTAGGGGGCAAGCAGTTCTTC
-,-,TRBJ1-2,TRBV6-5,CASSYSAGNYGYTF,TGTGCCAGCAGTTACTCGGCGGGTAACTATGGCTACACCTTC
-,-,TRBJ2-5,TRBV13,CASKASQETQYF,TGTGCCAGCAAGGCTAGTCAAGAGACCCAGTACTTC
-,-,TRBJ1-3,TRBV13,CASSLSLARSGNTIYF,TGTGCCAGCAGCTTATCTCTGGCCCGCTCTGGAAACACCATATATTTT
TRBD1,-,TRBJ1-2,TRBV10-3,CAIRADRNYGYTF,TGTGCCATCAGGGCGGACAGGAACTATGGCTACACCTTC
-,-,TRBJ1-5,TRBV7-2,CASSLEGRGQPQHF,TGTGCCAGCAGCTTAGAGGGCCGTGGTCAGCCCCAGCATTTT
-,few,TRBJ2-2,TRBV7-9,CASSRTFGELFF,TGTGCCAGCAGTCGGACTTTCGGGGAGCTGTTTTTT
TRBD2,-,TRBJ2-3,TRBV2,CASNLAGATDTQYF,TGTGCCAGCAATTTAGCGGGGGCCACAGATACGCAGTATTTT
TRBD2,-,TRBJ2-3,TRBV3-1/TRBV3-2,CASSRRLAGAGDTQYF,TGTGCCAGCAGCCGCCGACTAGCGGGAGCGGGGGATACGCAGTATTTT
TRBD2,-,TRBJ2-1,TRBV11-3,CASSFLAGNEQFF,TGTGCCAGCAGCTTCTTAGCGGGTAATGAGCAGTTCTTC
TRBD2,-,TRBJ2-1,TRBV3-1/TRBV3-2,CASSSGGTLSYNEQFF,TGTGCCAGCAGCTCCGGGGGGACCCTCTCCTACAATGAGCAGTTCTTC
-,-,TRBJ1-1,TRBV6-5,CASSYSWSNVNTEAFF,TGTGCCAGCAGTTACTCCTGGAGCAATGTGAACACTGAAGCTTTCTTT
-,once,TRBJ2-3,TRBV3-1/TRBV3-2,CASSRGPDSTDTQYF,TGTGCCAGCAGCCGGGGACCGGATAGCACAGATACGCAGTATTTT
-,-,TRBJ1-1,TRBV25-1,CASSEYRGNTNTEAFF,TGTGCCAGCAGTGAATATAGAGGGAACACGAACACTGAAGCTTTCTTT
TRBD2,-,TRBJ2-1,TRBV29-1,CSTRTSGHNEQFF,TGCAGCACGCGGACTAGCGGGCACAATGAGCAGTTCTTC
-,-,TRBJ1-6,TRBV23-1,CARGSPLHF,TGCGCCAGGGGTTCACCCCTCCACTTT
-,-,TRBJ2-1,TRBV11-3,CASSPDRGGTYNEQFF,TGTGCCAGCAGCCCCGATCGGGGTGGGACCTACAATGAGCAGTTCTTC
-,few,TRBJ1-5,TRBV19,CASSQQGGQPQHF,TGTGCCAGTAGCCAGCAGGGCGGACAGCCCCAGCATTTT
-,-,TRBJ2-5,TRBV15,CATSRDRGQETQYF,TGTGCCACCAGCAGAGACAGGGGCCAAGAGACCCAGTACTTC
TRBD2,-,TRBJ2-1,TRBV6-1,CASSEGTRAFPEQFF,TGTGCCAGCAGTGAAGGGACTAGAGCCTTTCCTGAGCAGTTCTTC
-,few,TRBJ1-6,TRBV9,CASSVDGSRGSPLHF,TGTGCCAGCAGCGTAGACGGGAGTCGGGGATCACCCCTCCACTTT
TRBD1,few,TRBJ2-1,TRBV15,CATTTDRGSYNEQFF,TGTGCCACCACGACGGACAGGGGCTCCTACAATGAGCAGTTCTTC
-,-,TRBJ2-1,TRBV7-8,CASSRDLGPNEQFF,TGTGCCAGCAGCCGGGACCTGGGTCCGAATGAGCAGTTCTTC
-,-,TRBJ2-7,TRBV4-3,CASSHGDGGEQYF,TGCGCCAGCAGCCATGGGGATGGAGGGGAGCAGTACTTC
-,-,TRBJ2-5,TRBV3-1/TRBV3-2,CAAHQEGVETQYF,TGTGCCGCACACCAGGAGGGCGTGGAGACCCAGTACTTC
-,-,TRBJ2-5,TRBV7-9,CASSGGTPASRTQYF,TGTGCCAGCAGCGGGGGGACTCCCGCTTCACGGACCCAGTACTTC
TRBD1,-,TRBJ2-5,TRBV5-4,CASSLLSTGVGRETQYF,TGTGCCAGCAGCTTGCTCTCGACAGGGGTGGGCAGAGAGACCCAGTACTTC
-,-,TRBJ2-7,TRBV5-1,CASSLAQANYEQYF,TGCGCCAGCAGCTTGGCACAGGCGAACTACGAGCAGTACTTC
-,-,TRBJ2-7,TRBV15,CATSRDSVAILRGQYF,TGTGCCACCAGCAGAGATTCAGTAGCGATTTTACGAGGGCAGTACTTC
-,-,TRBJ1-4,TRBV10-3,CAIRQGGDEKLFF,TGTGCCATCCGGCAGGGTGGGGATGAAAAACTGTTTTTT
TRBD1,-,TRBJ1-4,TRBV24-1,CATSDPRGTGDENEKLFF,TGTGCCACCAGTGATCCCCGGGGGACAGGGGACGAAAATGAAAAACTGTTTTTT
-,-,TRBJ2-2,TRBV27,CASRQGNTGELFF,TGTGCCAGCAGACAGGGGAACACCGGGGAGCTGTTTTTT
-,-,TRBJ1-4,TRBV6-4,CASSDRVTTNEKLFF,TGTGCCAGCAGTGACCGAGTGACGACTAATGAAAAACTGTTTTTT
TRBD2,once,TRBJ2-1,TRBV5-4,CASSLEGLAGGWNEQFF,TGTGCCAGCAGCTTGGAGGGACTAGCGGGAGGGTGGAATGAGCAGTTCTTC
-,-,TRBJ1-2,TRBV19,CASSITRESLYGYTF,TGTGCCAGTAGTATAACGAGGGAAAGCCTCTATGGCTACACCTTC
TRBD2,few,TRBJ2-7,TRBV7-2,CASSLTSGNGPYEQYF,TGTGCCAGCAGCTTGACTAGCGGGAACGGGCCCTACGAGCAGTACTTC
TRBD1,-,TRBJ1-1,TRBV19,CASTPWTGGNTEAFF,TGTGCCAGTACCCCTTGGACAGGGGGGAACACTGAAGCTTTCTTT
-,once,TRBJ2-3,TRBV19,CASTTTLGTDTQYF,TGTGCCAGTACAACGACCTTAGGGACAGATACGCAGTATTTT
TRBD2,-,TRBJ2-5,TRBV19,CASSIDLSTSGKTQYF,TGTGCCAGTAGTATAGACCTCTCGACTAGCGGGAAGACCCAGTACTTC
TRBD1,few,TRBJ2-7,TRBV5-1,CASSLLGQGYEQYF,TGCGCCAGCAGCTTGTTGGGACAGGGCTACGAGCAGTACTTC
-,-,TRBJ2-1,TRBV6-2/TRBV6-3,CASSLRWNEQFF,TGTGCCAGCAGTCTCCGGTGGAATGAGCAGTTCTTC
-,-,TRBJ1-2,TRBV18,CASSPGQSVNGYTF,TGTGCCAGCTCACCAGGGCAGTCTGTAAACGGCTACACCTTC
TRBD1,-,TRBJ2-7,TRBV18,CASSPGTVTYEQYF,TGTGCCAGCTCACCAGGGACAGTGACCTACGAGCAGTACTTC